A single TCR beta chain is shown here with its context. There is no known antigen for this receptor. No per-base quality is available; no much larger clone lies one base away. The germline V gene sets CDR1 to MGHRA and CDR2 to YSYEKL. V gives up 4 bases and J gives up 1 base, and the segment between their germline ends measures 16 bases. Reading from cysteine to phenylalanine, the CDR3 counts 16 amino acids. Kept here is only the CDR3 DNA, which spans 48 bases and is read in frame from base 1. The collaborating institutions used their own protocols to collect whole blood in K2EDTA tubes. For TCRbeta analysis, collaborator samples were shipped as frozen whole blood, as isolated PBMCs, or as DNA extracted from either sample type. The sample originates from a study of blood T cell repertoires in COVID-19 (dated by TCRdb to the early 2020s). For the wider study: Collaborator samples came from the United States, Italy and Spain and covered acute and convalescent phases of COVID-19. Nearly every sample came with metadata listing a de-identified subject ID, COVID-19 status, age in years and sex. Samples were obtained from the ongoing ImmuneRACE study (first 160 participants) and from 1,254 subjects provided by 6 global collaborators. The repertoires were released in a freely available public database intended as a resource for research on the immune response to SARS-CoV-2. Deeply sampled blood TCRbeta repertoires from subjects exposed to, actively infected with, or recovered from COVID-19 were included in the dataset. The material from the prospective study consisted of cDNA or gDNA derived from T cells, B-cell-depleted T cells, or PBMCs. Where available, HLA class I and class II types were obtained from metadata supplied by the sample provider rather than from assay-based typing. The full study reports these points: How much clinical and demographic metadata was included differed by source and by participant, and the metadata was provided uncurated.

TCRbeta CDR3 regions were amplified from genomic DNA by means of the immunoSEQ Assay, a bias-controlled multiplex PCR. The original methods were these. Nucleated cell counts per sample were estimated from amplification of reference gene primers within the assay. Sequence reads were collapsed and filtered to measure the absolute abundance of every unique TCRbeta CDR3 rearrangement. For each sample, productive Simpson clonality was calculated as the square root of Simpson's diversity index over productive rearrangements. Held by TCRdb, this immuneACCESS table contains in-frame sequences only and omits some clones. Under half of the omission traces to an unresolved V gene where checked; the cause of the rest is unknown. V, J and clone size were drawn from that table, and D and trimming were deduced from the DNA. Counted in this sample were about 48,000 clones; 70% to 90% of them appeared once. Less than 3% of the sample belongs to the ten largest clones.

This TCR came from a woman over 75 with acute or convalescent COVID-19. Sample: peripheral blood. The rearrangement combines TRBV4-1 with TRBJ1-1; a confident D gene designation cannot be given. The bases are TGCGCCAGCAGCCCCGCTGAACAGCGGGGGAACACTGAAGCTTTCTTT. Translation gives CASSPAEQRGNTEAFF.